Below, 3 T cell receptor beta chains from the same sample are listed, as sequenced in a study of read filtering for tumor transcriptome and immune sequencing. From roughly 0.4 ug of RNA, a library with molecular barcoded alpha/delta and beta/gamma adaptors was made. MiXCR, run by TCRdb on the reads, gives a single entry per CDR3 protein. This table has about 35,000 distinct CDR3 sequences, over 11% appearing once. The specimen sequenced was a population of CD138-negative cells sorted from bone marrow. The source of these receptors is a donor at least 40 years old with multiple myeloma.

This clonotype has a count of ten or more. A much larger clone differs by one base, so this may be a read error. The missing conserved phenylalanine or tryptophan at the end of this CDR3 makes a read error likely. This chain connects TRBV28 to TRBJ1-1; 11 positions agree with TRBD1. The CDR3 runs 19 residues. The V segment lost 0 bases and the J segment 5 bases; nucleotides outside the gene matches: 14. Germline-derived CDR1 and CDR2 are MDHEN and SYDVKM. CDR3 DNA sequence: TGTGCCAGCAGTTTATGGGTGTTAGGACAGGGGGCGCGAGGTACTGAAGCTTTCTTG. This translates into CASSLWVLGQGARGTEAFL.

Of note for this clonotype: A read error may be the cause here, since a much bigger clone is one base away. The chain has TRBV18 and TRBJ2-1; D remains unclear. The CDR3 consists of 16 residues. Germline V gene data show CDR1 as KGHSH and CDR2 as LQKENI. CDR3 nucleotides: TGTGCCAGCTCACCAAGGGCCAGTAACTCCTACAATGAGCAGCTCTTC. Translation gives CASSPRASNSYNEQLF. Using reference TRBV18 and TRBJ2-1 for the parts outside the CDR3, the full variable domain is NAGVMQNPRHLVRRRGQEARLRCSPMKGHSHVYWYRQLPEEGLKFMVYLQKENIIDESGMPKERFSAEFPKEGPSILRIQQVVRGDSAAYFCASSPRASNSYNEQLFGPGTRLTVL.

The chain is built from TRBV20-1 and TRBJ2-7; D perhaps matches TRBD1 (6 bases). CDR1 is DFQATT and CDR2 is SNEGSKA in the germline V gene (reference sequence). V lost 5 bases and J lost 0, with 11 bases in between. This CDR3 spans 13 amino acids. Here the CDR3 reads CSASEQGSYEQYF. The CDR3 nucleotides read TGCAGTGCTTCTGAACAGGGCTCCTACGAGCAGTACTTC.